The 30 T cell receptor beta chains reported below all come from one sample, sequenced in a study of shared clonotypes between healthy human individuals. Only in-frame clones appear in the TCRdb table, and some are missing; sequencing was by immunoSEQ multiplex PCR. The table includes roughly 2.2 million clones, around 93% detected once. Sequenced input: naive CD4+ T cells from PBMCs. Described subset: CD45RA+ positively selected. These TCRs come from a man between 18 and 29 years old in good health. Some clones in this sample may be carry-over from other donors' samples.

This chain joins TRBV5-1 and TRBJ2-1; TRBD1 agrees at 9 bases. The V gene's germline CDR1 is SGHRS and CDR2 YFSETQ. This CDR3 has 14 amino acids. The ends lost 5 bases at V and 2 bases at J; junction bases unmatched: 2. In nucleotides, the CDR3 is TGCGCCAGCAGGGGACAGGGACCCTACAATGAGCAGTTCTTC. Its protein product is CASRGQGPYNEQFF.

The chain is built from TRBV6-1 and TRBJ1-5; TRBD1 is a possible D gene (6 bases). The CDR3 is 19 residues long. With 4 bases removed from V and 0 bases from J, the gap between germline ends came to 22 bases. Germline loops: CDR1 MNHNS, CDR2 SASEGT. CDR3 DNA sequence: TGTGCCAGCAGTGCCGGGGGGGCGGAACGAATTTATAGCAATCAGCCCCAGCATTTT. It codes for CASSAGGAERIYSNQPQHF.

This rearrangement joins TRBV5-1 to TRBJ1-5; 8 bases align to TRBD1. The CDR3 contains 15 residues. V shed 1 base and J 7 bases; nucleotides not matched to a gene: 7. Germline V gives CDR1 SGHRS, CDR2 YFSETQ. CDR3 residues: CASSLSGGAGQPQHF. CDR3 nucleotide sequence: TGCGCCAGCAGCTTGTCAGGGGGCGCGGGGCAGCCCCAGCATTTT.

CDR3 region: CASSGSLAGVGETQYF. DNA of the CDR3: TGTGCCAGCAGTGGATCGCTAGCGGGAGTCGGAGAGACCCAGTACTTC. The chain joins TRBV6-1 to TRBJ2-5; TRBD2 aligns across 10 bases. Trimming removed 4 bases from V and 4 bases from J; junction bases left unmatched: 9. Germline V gene sequence: CDR1 MNHNS, CDR2 SASEGT. This CDR3 is 16 amino acids long.

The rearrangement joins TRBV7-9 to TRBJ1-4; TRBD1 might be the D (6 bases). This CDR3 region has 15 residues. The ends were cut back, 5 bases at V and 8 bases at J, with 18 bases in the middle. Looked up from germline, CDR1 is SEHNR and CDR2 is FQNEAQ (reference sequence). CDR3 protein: CASSPRGGGLEKLFF. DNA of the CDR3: TGTGCCAGCAGCCCCAGGGGAGGGGGACTCGAAAAACTGTTTTTT.

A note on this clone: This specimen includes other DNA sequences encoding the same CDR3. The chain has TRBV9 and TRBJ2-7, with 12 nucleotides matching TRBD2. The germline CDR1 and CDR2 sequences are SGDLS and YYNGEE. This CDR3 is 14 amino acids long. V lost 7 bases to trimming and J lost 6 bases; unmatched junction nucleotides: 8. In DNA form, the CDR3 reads TGTGCCAGCTCAGAACTAGCGGGAGGCTCCGAGCAGTACTTC. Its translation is CASSELAGGSEQYF.

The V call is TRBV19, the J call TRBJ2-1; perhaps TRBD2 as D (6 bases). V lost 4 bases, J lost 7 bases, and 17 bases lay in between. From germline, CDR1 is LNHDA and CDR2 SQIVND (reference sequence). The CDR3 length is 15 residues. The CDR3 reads CASSTLGTGKNEQFF. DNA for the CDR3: TGTGCCAGTAGTACCCTAGGGACTGGAAAAAATGAGCAGTTCTTC.

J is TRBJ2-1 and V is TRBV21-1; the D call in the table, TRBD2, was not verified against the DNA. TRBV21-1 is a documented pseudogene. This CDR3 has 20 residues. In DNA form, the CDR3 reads TGTGCCAGCAGCAAAGCGAGCATGGGACTAGCCGTATACTCCTACAATGAGCAGTTCTTC. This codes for CASSKASMGLAVYSYNEQFF.

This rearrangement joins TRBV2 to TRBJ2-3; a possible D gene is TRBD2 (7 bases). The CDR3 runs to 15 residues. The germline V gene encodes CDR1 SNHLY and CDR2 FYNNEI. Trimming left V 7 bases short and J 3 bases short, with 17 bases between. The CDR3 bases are TGTGCCAGCACCGGAGGGGGACTACCAACAGATACGCAGTATTTT. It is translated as CASTGGGLPTDTQYF.

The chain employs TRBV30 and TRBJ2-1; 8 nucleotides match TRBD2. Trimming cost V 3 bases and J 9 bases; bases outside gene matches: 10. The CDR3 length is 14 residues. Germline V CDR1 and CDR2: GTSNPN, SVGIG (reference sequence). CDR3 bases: TGTGCCTGGAGATTAAGCGGGAGTTCGGGTGAGCAGTTCTTC. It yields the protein CAWRLSGSSGEQFF.

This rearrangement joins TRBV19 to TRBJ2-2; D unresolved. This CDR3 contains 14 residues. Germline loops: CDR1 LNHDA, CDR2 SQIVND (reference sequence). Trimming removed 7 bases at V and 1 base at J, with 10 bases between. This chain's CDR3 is CASTQVKNTGELFF. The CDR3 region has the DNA TGTGCCAGTACCCAGGTCAAGAACACCGGGGAGCTGTTTTTT. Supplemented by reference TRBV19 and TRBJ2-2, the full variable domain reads DGGITQSPKYLFRKEGQNVTLSCEQNLNHDAMYWYRQDPGQGLRLIYYSQIVNDFQKGDIAEGYSVSREKKESFPLTVTSAQKNPTAFYLCASTQVKNTGELFFGEGSRLTVL.

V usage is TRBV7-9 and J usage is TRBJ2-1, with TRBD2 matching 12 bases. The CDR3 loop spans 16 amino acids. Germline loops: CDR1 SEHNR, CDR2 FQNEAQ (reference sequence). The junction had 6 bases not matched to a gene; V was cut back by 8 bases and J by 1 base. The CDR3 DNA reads TGTGCCAGCCGACTAGCGGGAGCGGGTTCCTACAATGAGCAGTTCTTC. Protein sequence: CASRLAGAGSYNEQFF.

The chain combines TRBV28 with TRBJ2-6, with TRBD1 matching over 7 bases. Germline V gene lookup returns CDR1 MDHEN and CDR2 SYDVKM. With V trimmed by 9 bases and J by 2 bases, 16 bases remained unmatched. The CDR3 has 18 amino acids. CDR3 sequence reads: CASYGAGGSLAGANVLTF. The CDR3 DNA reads TGTGCCAGTTATGGAGCAGGGGGAAGTTTAGCTGGGGCCAACGTCCTGACTTTC. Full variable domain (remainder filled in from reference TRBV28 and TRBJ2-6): DVKVTQSSRYLVKRTGEKVFLECVQDMDHENMFWYRQDPGLGLRLIYFSYDVKMKEKGDIPEGYSVSREKKERFSLILESASTNQTSMYLCASYGAGGSLAGANVLTFGAGSRLTVL.

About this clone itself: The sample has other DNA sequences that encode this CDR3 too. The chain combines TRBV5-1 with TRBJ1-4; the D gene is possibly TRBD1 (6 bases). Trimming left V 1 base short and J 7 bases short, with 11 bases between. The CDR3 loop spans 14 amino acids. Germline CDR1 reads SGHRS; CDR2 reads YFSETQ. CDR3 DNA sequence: TGCGCCAGCAGCTTGACAGGGCCTGGTGAAAAACTGTTTTTT. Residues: CASSLTGPGEKLFF.

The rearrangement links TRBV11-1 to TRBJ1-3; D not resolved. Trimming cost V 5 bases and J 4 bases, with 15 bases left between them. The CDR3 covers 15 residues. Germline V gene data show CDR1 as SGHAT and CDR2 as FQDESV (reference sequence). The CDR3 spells CASSRAKPKGNTIYF. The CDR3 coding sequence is TGTGCCAGCAGCCGGGCGAAACCCAAGGGAAACACCATATATTTT.

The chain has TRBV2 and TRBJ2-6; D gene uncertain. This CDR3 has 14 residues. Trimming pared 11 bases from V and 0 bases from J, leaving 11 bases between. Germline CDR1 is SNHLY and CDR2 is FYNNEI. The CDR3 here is CAGKQSSGANVLTF. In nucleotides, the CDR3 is TGTGCCGGAAAACAGTCCTCTGGGGCCAACGTCCTGACTTTC.

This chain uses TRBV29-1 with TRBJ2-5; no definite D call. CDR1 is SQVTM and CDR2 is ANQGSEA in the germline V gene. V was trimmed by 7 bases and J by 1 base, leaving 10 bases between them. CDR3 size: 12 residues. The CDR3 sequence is CSGEGPQETQYF. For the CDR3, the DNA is TGCAGCGGGGAAGGTCCCCAAGAGACCCAGTACTTC.

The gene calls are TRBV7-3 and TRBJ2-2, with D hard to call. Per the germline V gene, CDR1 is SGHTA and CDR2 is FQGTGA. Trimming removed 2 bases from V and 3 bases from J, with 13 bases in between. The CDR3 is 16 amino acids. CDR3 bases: TGTGCCAGCAGCTTACTCGGTATGATGCACACCGGGGAGCTGTTTTTT. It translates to CASSLLGMMHTGELFF. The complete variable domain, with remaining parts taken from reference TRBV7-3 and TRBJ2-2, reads GAGVSQTPSNKVTEKGKYVELRCDPISGHTALYWYRQSLGQGPEFLIYFQGTGAADDSGLPNDRFFAVRPEGSVSTLKIQRTERGDSAVYLCASSLLGMMHTGELFFGEGSRLTVL.

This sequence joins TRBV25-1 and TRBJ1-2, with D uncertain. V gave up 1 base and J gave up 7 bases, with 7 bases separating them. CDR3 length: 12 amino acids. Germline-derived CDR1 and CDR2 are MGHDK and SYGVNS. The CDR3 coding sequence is TGTGCCAGCAGTGAATCGTGGGGTGGCTACACCTTC. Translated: CASSESWGGYTF.

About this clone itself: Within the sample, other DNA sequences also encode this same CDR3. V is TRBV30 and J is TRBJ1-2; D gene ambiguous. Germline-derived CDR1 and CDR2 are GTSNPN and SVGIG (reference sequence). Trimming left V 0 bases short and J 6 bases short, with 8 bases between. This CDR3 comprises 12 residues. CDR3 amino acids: CAWSVPRDGYTF. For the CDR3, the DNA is TGTGCCTGGAGTGTACCAAGGGATGGCTACACCTTC.

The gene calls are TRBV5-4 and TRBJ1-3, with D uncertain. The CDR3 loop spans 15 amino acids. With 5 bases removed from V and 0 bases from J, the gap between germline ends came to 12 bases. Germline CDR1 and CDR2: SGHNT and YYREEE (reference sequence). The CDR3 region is CASRPTLDSGNTIYF. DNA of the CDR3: TGTGCCAGCAGGCCAACACTTGACTCTGGAAACACCATATATTTT.

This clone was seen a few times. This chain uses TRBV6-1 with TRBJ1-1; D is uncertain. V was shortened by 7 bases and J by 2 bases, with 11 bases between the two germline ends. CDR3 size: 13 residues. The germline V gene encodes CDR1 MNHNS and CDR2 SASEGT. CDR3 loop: CASTYQINTEAFF. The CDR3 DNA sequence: TGTGCCAGCACCTATCAAATCAACACTGAAGCTTTCTTT.

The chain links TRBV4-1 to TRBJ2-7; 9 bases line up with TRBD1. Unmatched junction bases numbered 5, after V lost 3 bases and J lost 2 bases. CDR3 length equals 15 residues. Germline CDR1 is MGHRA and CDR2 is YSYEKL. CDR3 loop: CASSQGQGSAYEQYF. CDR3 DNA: TGCGCCAGCAGCCAGGGACAGGGAAGCGCCTACGAGCAGTACTTC.

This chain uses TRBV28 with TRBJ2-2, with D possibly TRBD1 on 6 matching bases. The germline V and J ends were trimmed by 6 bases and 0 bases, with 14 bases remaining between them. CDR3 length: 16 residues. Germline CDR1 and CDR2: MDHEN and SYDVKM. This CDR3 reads CASRARTAPNTGELFF. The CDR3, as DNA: TGTGCCAGCAGGGCCCGGACAGCCCCGAACACCGGGGAGCTGTTTTTT.

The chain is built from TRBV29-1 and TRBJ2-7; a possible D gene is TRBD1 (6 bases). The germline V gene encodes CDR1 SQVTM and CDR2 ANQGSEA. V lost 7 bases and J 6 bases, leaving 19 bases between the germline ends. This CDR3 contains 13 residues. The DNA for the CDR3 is TGCAGCGCAGTACGGGACACTGCTAGCGAGCAGTACTTC. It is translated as CSAVRDTASEQYF.

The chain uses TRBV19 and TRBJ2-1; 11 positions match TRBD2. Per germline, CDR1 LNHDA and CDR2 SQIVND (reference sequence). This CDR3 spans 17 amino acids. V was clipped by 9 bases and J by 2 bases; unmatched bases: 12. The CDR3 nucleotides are TGTGCCAGCCGGGGACTAGCGGCAAATGTTGCCTACAATGAGCAGTTCTTC. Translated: CASRGLAANVAYNEQFF.

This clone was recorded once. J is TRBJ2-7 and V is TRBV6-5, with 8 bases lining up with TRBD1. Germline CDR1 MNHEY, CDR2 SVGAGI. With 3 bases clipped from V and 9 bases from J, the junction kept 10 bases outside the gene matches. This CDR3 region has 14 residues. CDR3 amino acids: CASSYSTGASVQYF. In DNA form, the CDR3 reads TGTGCCAGCAGTTATTCGACAGGGGCGAGCGTGCAGTACTTC.

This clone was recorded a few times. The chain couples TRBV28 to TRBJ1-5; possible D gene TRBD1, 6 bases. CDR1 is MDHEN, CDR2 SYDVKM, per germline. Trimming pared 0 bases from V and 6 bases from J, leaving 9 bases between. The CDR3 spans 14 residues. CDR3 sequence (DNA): TGTGCCAGCAGTTTATGGACAGGATCTCAGCCCCAGCATTTT. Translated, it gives CASSLWTGSQPQHF. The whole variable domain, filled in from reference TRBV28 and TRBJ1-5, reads DVKVTQSSRYLVKRTGEKVFLECVQDMDHENMFWYRQDPGLGLRLIYFSYDVKMKEKGDIPEGYSVSREKKERFSLILESASTNQTSMYLCASSLWTGSQPQHFGDGTRLSIL.

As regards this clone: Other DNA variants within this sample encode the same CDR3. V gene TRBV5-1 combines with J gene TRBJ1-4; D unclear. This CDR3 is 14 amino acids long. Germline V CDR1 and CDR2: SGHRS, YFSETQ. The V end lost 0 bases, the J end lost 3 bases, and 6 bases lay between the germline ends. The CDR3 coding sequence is TGCGCCAGCAGCTTGGGATCGGCTAATGAAAAACTGTTTTTT. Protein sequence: CASSLGSANEKLFF.

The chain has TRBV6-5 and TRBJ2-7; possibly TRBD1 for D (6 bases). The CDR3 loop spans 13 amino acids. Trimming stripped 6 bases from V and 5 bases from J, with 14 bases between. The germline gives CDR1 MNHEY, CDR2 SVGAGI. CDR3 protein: CASSLTRGNEQYF. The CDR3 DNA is TGTGCCAGCAGCTTAACCAGGGGCAACGAGCAGTACTTC.